Listed below are T cell receptor beta chains from one sample, sequenced in a study of blood T cells in healthy people across ages. TCRdb reanalysed the 5' RACE reads using MiXCR and keeps one entry per CDR3 protein. The sample consists of some 890,000 distinct CDR3 sequences, roughly 29% of them appearing once. This same sample was also part of a study on T cells of mothers and their children.

Sequenced input: blood. The receptor source for this set is a woman aged 40 to 50 in good health. The CDR3 runs from the conserved cysteine through the conserved F or W. Each record gives: V gene, J gene, CDR3 protein.

TRBV6-5	TRBJ2-7	CASSQRGGFHEQYF
TRBV4-1	TRBJ1-3	CASSRARYSSGNTIYF
TRBV5-5	TRBJ1-5	CASSWTGGDTQPQHF
TRBV9	TRBJ1-1	CASSVRQVNTEAFF
TRBV7-8	TRBJ2-7	CASSAILGAGEQYF
TRBV10-3	TRBJ2-1	CAISWSNEQFF
TRBV12-3/TRBV12-4	TRBJ2-7	CASSLRQQAYEQYF
TRBV6-2/TRBV6-3	TRBJ2-7	CASSYWAHEQYF
TRBV5-1	TRBJ2-7	CASNYGQGVYEQYF
TRBV20-1	TRBJ1-1	CSARESTTGDAEAFF
TRBV29-1	TRBJ2-3	CSDGGDVLSGTDTQYF
TRBV5-1	TRBJ2-4	CASSLGTRGSENIQYF
TRBV6-5	TRBJ2-7	CASSDNTYEQYF
TRBV20-1	TRBJ2-7	CSAQRQGASYEQYF
TRBV5-1	TRBJ2-7	CASSAAGYEQYF
TRBV5-1	TRBJ2-3	CASRVGGSSTDTQYF
TRBV3-1	.	CASSQIAGSSYEQFF